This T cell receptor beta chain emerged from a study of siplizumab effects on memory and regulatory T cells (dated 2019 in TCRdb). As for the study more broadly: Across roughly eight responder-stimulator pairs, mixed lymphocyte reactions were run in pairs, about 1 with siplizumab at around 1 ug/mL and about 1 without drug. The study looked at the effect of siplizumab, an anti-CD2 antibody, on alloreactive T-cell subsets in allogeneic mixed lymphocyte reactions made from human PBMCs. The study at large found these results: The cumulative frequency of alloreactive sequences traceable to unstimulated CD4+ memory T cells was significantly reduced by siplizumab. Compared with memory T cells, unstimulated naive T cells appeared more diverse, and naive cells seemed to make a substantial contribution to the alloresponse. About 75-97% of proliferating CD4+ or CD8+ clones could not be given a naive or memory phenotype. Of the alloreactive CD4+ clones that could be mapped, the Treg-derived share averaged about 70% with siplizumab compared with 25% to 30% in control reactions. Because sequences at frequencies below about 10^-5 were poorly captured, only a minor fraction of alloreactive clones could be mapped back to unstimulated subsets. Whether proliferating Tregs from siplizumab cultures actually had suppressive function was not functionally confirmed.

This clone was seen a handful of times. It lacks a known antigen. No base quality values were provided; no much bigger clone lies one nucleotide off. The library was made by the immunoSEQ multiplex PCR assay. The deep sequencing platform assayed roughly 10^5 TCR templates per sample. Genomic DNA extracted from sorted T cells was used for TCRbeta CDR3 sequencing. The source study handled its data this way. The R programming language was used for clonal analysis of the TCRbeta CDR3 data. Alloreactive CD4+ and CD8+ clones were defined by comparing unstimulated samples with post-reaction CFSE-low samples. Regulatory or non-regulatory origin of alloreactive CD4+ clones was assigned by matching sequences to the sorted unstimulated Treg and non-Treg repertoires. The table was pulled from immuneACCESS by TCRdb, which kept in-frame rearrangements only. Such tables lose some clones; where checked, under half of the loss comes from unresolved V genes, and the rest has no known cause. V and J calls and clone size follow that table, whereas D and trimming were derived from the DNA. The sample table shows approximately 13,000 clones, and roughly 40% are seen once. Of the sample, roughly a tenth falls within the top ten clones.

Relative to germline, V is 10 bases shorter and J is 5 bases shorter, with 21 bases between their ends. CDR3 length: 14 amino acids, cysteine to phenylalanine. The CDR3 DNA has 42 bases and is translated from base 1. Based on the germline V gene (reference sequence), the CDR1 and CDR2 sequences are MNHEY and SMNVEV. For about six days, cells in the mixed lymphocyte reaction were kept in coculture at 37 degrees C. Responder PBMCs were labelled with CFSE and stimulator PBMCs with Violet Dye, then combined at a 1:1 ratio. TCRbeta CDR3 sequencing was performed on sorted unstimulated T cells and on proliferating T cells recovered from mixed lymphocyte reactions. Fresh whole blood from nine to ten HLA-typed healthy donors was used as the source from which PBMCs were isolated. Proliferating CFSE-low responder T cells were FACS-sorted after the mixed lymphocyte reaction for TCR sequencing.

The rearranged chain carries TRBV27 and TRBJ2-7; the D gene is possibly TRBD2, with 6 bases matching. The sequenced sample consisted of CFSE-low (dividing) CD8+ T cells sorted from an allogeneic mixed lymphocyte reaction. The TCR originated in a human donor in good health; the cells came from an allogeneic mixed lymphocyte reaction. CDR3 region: CATTSIGGVNEQYF. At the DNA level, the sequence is TGTGCCACCACCTCTATTGGAGGGGTGAACGAGCAGTACTTC.